Listed below are T cell receptor beta chains from one sample, sequenced in a study of blood T cell repertoires in COVID-19. The data were produced by immunoSEQ multiplex PCR, yet TCRdb's version contains in-frame clones alone and is incomplete. The profile shows some 97,000 clones, 70% to 80% of them singletons. Sequenced material: peripheral blood. The origin of the receptors is a woman in her seventies with acute or convalescent COVID-19. Both conserved end residues are part of each CDR3. Each record gives: clone size, V gene, J gene, D gene, CDR3 DNA, CDR3 protein. A D gene is named only where the DNA matches it firmly. Clone size is not always given. Where it is, it says once, few, many or a class for expanded clones.

abundance: .
v_gene: TRBV18
j_gene: TRBJ2-6
d_gene: TRBD2
CDR3nt: TGTGCCAGCTCACCAGTCGGGGGGTCCGGGGCCAACGTCCTGACTTTC
CDR3aa: CASSPVGGSGANVLTF

abundance: once
v_gene: TRBV19
j_gene: TRBJ2-2
d_gene: .
CDR3nt: TGTGCCACTAAGGGGGGGACATCGAACACCGGGGAGCTGTTTTTT
CDR3aa: CATKGGTSNTGELFF

abundance: .
v_gene: TRBV6-1
j_gene: TRBJ1-1
d_gene: .
CDR3nt: TGTGCCAGCAGCTCCTCAGGACAGCTTGAAGCTTTCTTT
CDR3aa: CASSSSGQLEAFF

abundance: .
v_gene: TRBV28
j_gene: TRBJ2-5
d_gene: .
CDR3nt: TGTGCCAGCAGCCCCGGAGGGCGGGAGACCCAGTACTTC
CDR3aa: CASSPGGRETQYF

abundance: .
v_gene: TRBV21-1
j_gene: TRBJ1-1
d_gene: .
CDR3nt: TGTGCCAGCAGGGTTGACAGGGCGAACACTGAAGCTTTCTTT
CDR3aa: CASRVDRANTEAFF

abundance: once
v_gene: TRBV6-5
j_gene: TRBJ1-1
d_gene: .
CDR3nt: TGTGCCAGCACCCCGGCGCGGACTAACACTGAAGCTTTCTTT
CDR3aa: CASTPARTNTEAFF

abundance: once
v_gene: TRBV3-1/TRBV3-2
j_gene: TRBJ1-2
d_gene: TRBD1
CDR3nt: TGTGCCAGCAGCCAACGACAGGGTGATGGCTACACCTTC
CDR3aa: CASSQRQGDGYTF

abundance: .
v_gene: TRBV18
j_gene: TRBJ2-3
d_gene: .
CDR3nt: TGTGCCAGCTCACCTTCGAGGGACACAGATACGCAGTATTTT
CDR3aa: CASSPSRDTDTQYF

abundance: .
v_gene: TRBV25-1
j_gene: TRBJ2-1
d_gene: TRBD1
CDR3nt: TGTGCCAGCAGCCGCTTTGGGACAGGGATCAATGAGCAGTTCTTC
CDR3aa: CASSRFGTGINEQFF

abundance: .
v_gene: TRBV3-1/TRBV3-2
j_gene: TRBJ2-4
d_gene: TRBD1
CDR3nt: TGTGCCAGCAGCCACGGGACAGCTGTTGGGGAAAACATTCAGTACTTC
CDR3aa: CASSHGTAVGENIQYF

abundance: .
v_gene: TRBV14
j_gene: TRBJ1-1
d_gene: .
CDR3nt: TGTGCCAGCAGCCATAGACAGATGACCAACACTGAAGCTTTCTTT
CDR3aa: CASSHRQMTNTEAFF

abundance: .
v_gene: TRBV2
j_gene: TRBJ2-5
d_gene: .
CDR3nt: TGTGCCAGCAACTTGGAGACCCAGTACTTC
CDR3aa: CASNLETQYF

abundance: .
v_gene: TRBV4-1
j_gene: TRBJ1-4
d_gene: .
CDR3nt: TGCGCCAGCAGCCCTCGAGAGGGGGGGAATGAAAAACTGTTTTTT
CDR3aa: CASSPREGGNEKLFF

abundance: .
v_gene: TRBV19
j_gene: TRBJ1-5
d_gene: TRBD1
CDR3nt: TGTGCCAGTAATAGACAGGGGGAGGTTCGTGGCAATCAGCCCCAGCATTTT
CDR3aa: CASNRQGEVRGNQPQHF

abundance: .
v_gene: TRBV29-1
j_gene: TRBJ2-5
d_gene: .
CDR3nt: TGCAGCGGCGGGCCTCTCCCTCGAGAGACCCAGTACTTC
CDR3aa: CSGGPLPRETQYF

abundance: .
v_gene: TRBV9
j_gene: TRBJ2-3
d_gene: .
CDR3nt: TGTGCCAGCAGCGCCCGGGAGGATACGCAGTATTTT
CDR3aa: CASSAREDTQYF

abundance: .
v_gene: TRBV28
j_gene: TRBJ1-1
d_gene: .
CDR3nt: TGTGCCAGCAGTTTCATAGGGGACACTGAAGCTTTCTTT
CDR3aa: CASSFIGDTEAFF

abundance: .
v_gene: TRBV25-1
j_gene: TRBJ1-1
d_gene: .
CDR3nt: TGTGCCAGCAGTGAGGGTGGGCAGAACACTGAAGCTTTCTTT
CDR3aa: CASSEGGQNTEAFF

abundance: .
v_gene: TRBV2
j_gene: TRBJ2-3
d_gene: .
CDR3nt: TGTGCCAGCAGTGACGGTACGCAGTATTTT
CDR3aa: CASSDGTQYF

abundance: .
v_gene: TRBV14
j_gene: TRBJ1-1
d_gene: TRBD1
CDR3nt: TGTGCCAGCAGACGAGGGACAGGGGGAGCTTTCTTT
CDR3aa: CASRRGTGGAFF

abundance: .
v_gene: TRBV29-1
j_gene: TRBJ1-5
d_gene: .
CDR3nt: TGCAGCGTTGGCGGGCCAAATCAGCCCCAGCATTTT
CDR3aa: CSVGGPNQPQHF

abundance: many
v_gene: TRBV20-1
j_gene: TRBJ2-1
d_gene: .
CDR3nt: TGCAGTGCTAGTATCGGGGGGCCTTACAATGAGCAGTTCTTC
CDR3aa: CSASIGGPYNEQFF

abundance: .
v_gene: TRBV30
j_gene: TRBJ1-4
d_gene: .
CDR3nt: TGTGCCTGGCAGACCCAGGCGGGAGAAAAACTGTTTTTT
CDR3aa: CAWQTQAGEKLFF

abundance: .
v_gene: TRBV5-6
j_gene: TRBJ1-1
d_gene: TRBD1
CDR3nt: TGTGCCAGCAATCGCGACAGGGGCCTCACTGAAGCTTTCTTT
CDR3aa: CASNRDRGLTEAFF

abundance: .
v_gene: TRBV6-2/TRBV6-3
j_gene: TRBJ1-1
d_gene: .
CDR3nt: TGTGCCAGCAGTTACGCTGCGATGAACACTGAAGCTTTCTTT
CDR3aa: CASSYAAMNTEAFF

abundance: .
v_gene: TRBV5-1
j_gene: TRBJ1-1
d_gene: .
CDR3nt: TGCGCCAGCAGCGGCGCCGGGTTGAACACTGAAGCTTTCTTT
CDR3aa: CASSGAGLNTEAFF

abundance: .
v_gene: TRBV7-8
j_gene: TRBJ2-2
d_gene: TRBD1
CDR3nt: TGTGCCAGCAGCTTACTCCCGGGACAGGACACCGGGGAGCTGTTTTTT
CDR3aa: CASSLLPGQDTGELFF

abundance: .
v_gene: TRBV7-9
j_gene: TRBJ2-1
d_gene: .
CDR3nt: TGTGCCAGCAGCTTTGACAGGATTTCCTACAATGAGCAGTTCTTC
CDR3aa: CASSFDRISYNEQFF

abundance: .
v_gene: TRBV6-6
j_gene: TRBJ1-2
d_gene: TRBD1
CDR3nt: TGTGCCAGCAGTTACTCTCCAGGGGGTGGCTACACCTTC
CDR3aa: CASSYSPGGGYTF

abundance: .
v_gene: TRBV6-2/TRBV6-3
j_gene: TRBJ1-2
d_gene: TRBD1
CDR3nt: TGTGCCAGCAGTTACCGTGGGACAGTCGGTTATGGCTACACCTTC
CDR3aa: CASSYRGTVGYGYTF